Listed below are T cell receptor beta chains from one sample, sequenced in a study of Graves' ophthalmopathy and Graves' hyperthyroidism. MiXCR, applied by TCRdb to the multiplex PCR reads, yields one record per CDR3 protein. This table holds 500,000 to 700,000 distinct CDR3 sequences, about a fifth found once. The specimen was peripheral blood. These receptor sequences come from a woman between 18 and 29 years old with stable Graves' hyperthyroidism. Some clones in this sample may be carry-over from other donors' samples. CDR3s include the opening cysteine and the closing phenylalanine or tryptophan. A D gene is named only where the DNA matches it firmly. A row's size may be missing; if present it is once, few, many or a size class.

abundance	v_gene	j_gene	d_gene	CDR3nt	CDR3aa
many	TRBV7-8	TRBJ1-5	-	TGTGCCAGCAGGGATAAGAGCAATCAGCCCCAGCATTTT	CASRDKSNQPQHF
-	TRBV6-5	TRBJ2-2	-	TGTGCCAGCAGTTACTCGAGGCTGGGGGCCGGGGAGCTGTTTTTT	CASSYSRLGAGELFF
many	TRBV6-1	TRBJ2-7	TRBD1	TGTGCCAGCAGTCTGGCGCGACAGGGGCACGAGCAGTACTTC	CASSLARQGHEQYF
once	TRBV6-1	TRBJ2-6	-	TGTGCCAGCAGTGTGGCCGGGACGAGCTCTTGGGCCAACGTCCTGACTTTC	CASSVAGTSSWANVLTF
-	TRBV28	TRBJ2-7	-	TGTGCCAGCAGTTTCCGGACTATCGGTACCTACGATCAGTACTTC	CASSFRTIGTYDQYF
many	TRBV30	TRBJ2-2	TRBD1	TGTGCCTGGAGATCTAGGGACAGAGCTACCGGGGAGCTGTTTTTT	CAWRSRDRATGELFF
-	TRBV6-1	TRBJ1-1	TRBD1	TGTGCCAGCACCCTTAAACCGACAGGGAGCACTGAAGCTTTCTTT	CASTLKPTGSTEAFF
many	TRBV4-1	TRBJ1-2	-	TGCGCCAGCAGCCAAGATCCAGTAGAGTATGGCTACACCTTC	CASSQDPVEYGYTF
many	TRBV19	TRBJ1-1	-	TGTGCCAGTAGTATTAAGGGCGGGTGGACTGAAGCTTTCTTT	CASSIKGGWTEAFF
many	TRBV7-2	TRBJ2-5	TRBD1	TGTGCCAGCAGCTTCACCAGGGGGCCAGAGACCCAGTACTTC	CASSFTRGPETQYF
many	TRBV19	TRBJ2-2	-	TGTGCCAGTAGTATTGTGGCCGGGGAGCTGTTTTTT	CASSIVAGELFF
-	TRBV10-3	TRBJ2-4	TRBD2	TGTGCCATCAGTGATACTGGGACTAGCGGGAGCTGGGGGAAAAACATTCAGTACTTC	CAISDTGTSGSWGKNIQYF